These 5 T cell receptor beta chains were sequenced from one sample in a study of cytomegalovirus exposure and HLA in healthy donors. The PCR was carried out with 60 Vbeta primers and 13 Jbeta primers. Assay: immunoSEQ multiplex PCR; the TCRdb copy retains only in-frame clones and omits some. The sample lists more than 150,000 clones, about three quarters occurring once. Sequencing used PBMCs. These receptor sequences come from a man in his late teens or twenties in good health and CMV-seronegative.

The J gene is TRBJ1-2, the V gene TRBV5-6; a possible D gene is TRBD1 (6 bases). The V end was cut by 0 bases, the J end by 2 bases, with 8 bases between. Germline CDR1 reads SGHDT; CDR2 reads YYEEEE. The CDR3 is made up of 14 amino acids. The CDR3 nucleotides read TGTGCCAGCAGCTTGGGGACAGTCAACTATGGCTACACCTTC. Protein: CASSLGTVNYGYTF. Full variable domain (missing parts from reference TRBV5-6 and TRBJ1-2): DAGVTQSPTHLIKTRGQQVTLRCSPKSGHDTVSWYQQALGQGPQFIFQYYEEEERQRGNFPDRFSGHQFPNYSSELNVNALLLGDSALYLCASSLGTVNYGYTFGSGTRLTVV.

This chain joins TRBV9 and TRBJ1-6; 7 positions match TRBD1. Trimming at V came to 3 bases and at J to 13 bases, leaving 13 bases not matched to a gene. The germline gives CDR1 SGDLS, CDR2 YYNGEE. The CDR3 runs to 15 residues. CDR3 sequence: CASSANPSTGRPLHF. As DNA, the CDR3 is TGTGCCAGCAGCGCAAACCCTTCGACAGGGCGTCCCCTCCACTTT.

V gene TRBV27 combines with J gene TRBJ2-3; D remains ambiguous. In germline, CDR1 is MNHEY, CDR2 SMNVEV (reference sequence). The CDR3 totals 14 residues. Deletions cut 5 bases from V and 0 bases from J, with 9 bases between. This chain's CDR3 is CASSMSASTDTQYF. CDR3 DNA: TGTGCCAGCAGTATGAGTGCTAGCACAGATACGCAGTATTTT.

V and J are TRBV6-6 and TRBJ2-1; 8 nucleotides line up with TRBD1. The CDR3 is made up of 15 amino acids. The germline V gene has CDR1 MNHNY and CDR2 SVGAGI (reference sequence). The ends lost 6 bases at V and 1 base at J; junction bases unmatched: 5. CDR3: CASSLDRGSYNEQFF. The CDR3 coding sequence is TGTGCCAGCAGCCTTGACAGGGGTTCCTACAATGAGCAGTTCTTC.

The rearrangement uses TRBV7-9 and TRBJ1-1, with D unclear. In germline, CDR1 is SEHNR, CDR2 FQNEAQ (reference sequence). The CDR3 runs 15 residues. V was shortened by 7 bases and J by 7 bases, with 22 bases between the two germline ends. The CDR3 loop is CASNPPAGGPREAFF. In nucleotides, the CDR3 is TGTGCCAGCAATCCACCGGCAGGCGGGCCCCGTGAAGCTTTCTTT.